The source of this TCR beta chain is a study of blood T cell repertoires in COVID-19. Study in general: Material from acute and convalescent COVID-19 was sourced from the United States, Italy and Spain. The cDNA or gDNA used as material had been derived from T cells, B-cell-depleted T cells, or PBMCs.

This CDR3 spans 13 amino acids. V lost 6 bases and J lost 2, with 10 bases in between. Per the authors' pipeline: Amplification with reference gene primers provided the estimates of nucleated cell counts. Sequenced by immunoSEQ multiplex PCR; TCRdb stores in-frame clones only, minus some. For V, J and clone size, that table is used; D and trimming come from the DNA. The sample consists of over 150,000 clones, approximately 86% of them appearing once. This TCR was recovered from a woman in her sixties or seventies who had recovered from COVID-19. The source material was peripheral blood. The chain carries TRBV12-3 or TRBV12-4 and TRBJ2-5; maybe TRBD1 (6 bases). The CDR3 here is CASRTGFQETQYF. The CDR3 DNA reads TGTGCCAGCAGGACAGGTTTTCAAGAGACCCAGTACTTC.